This passage covers 27 T cell receptor beta chains from one sample sequenced in a study of blood T cell repertoires in COVID-19. Assay: immunoSEQ multiplex PCR; the TCRdb copy retains only in-frame clones and omits some. This sample yields approximately 100,000 clones, of which 85% to 90% are seen a single time; roughly 15% belongs to the top ten. The sample comprised peripheral blood. These receptor sequences come from a man over 45 with acute or convalescent COVID-19.

V is TRBV29-1 and J is TRBJ1-4, with no clear D. The germline gives CDR1 SQVTM, CDR2 ANQGSEA. Trimming removed 7 bases from V and 5 bases from J, with 11 bases in between. The CDR3 consists of 12 residues. CDR3 DNA: TGCAGCGCTCTCGATACAAATGAAAAACTGTTTTTT. It specifies CSALDTNEKLFF.

Only a few counts were recorded for this clone. The chain couples TRBV28 to TRBJ1-6; 8 nucleotides line up with TRBD1. V shed 6 bases, J shed 9 bases, and the junction held 13 bases outside the gene matches. CDR1 is MDHEN and CDR2 is SYDVKM in the germline V gene. The CDR3 extends over 16 amino acids. Written as DNA, the CDR3 is TGTGCCAGCAGGCTAAGTTCCGGACAGGGAGGTTCACCCCTCCACTTT. It yields the protein CASRLSSGQGGSPLHF.

A few counts support this clone. The chain links TRBV11-2 to TRBJ2-2; D is uncertain. With 4 bases removed from V and 1 base from J, the gap between germline ends came to 7 bases. Germline-derived CDR1 and CDR2 are SGHAT and FQNNGV. The CDR3 runs 14 residues. CDR3 amino acids: CASSSYRNTGELFF. The CDR3 DNA is TGTGCCAGCAGCTCCTACAGGAACACCGGGGAGCTGTTTTTT. Supplemented by reference TRBV11-2 and TRBJ2-2, the full variable domain reads EAGVAQSPRYKIIEKRQSVAFWCNPISGHATLYWYQQILGQGPKLLIQFQNNGVVDDSQLPKDRFSAERLKGVDSTLKIQPAKLEDSAVYLCASSSYRNTGELFFGEGSRLTVL.

This rearrangement joins TRBV30 to TRBJ2-2, with TRBD2 matching 7 bases. V was clipped by 0 bases and J by 0 bases; unmatched bases: 10. This CDR3 has 18 amino acids. Looked up from germline, CDR1 is GTSNPN and CDR2 is SVGIG (reference sequence). The chain's CDR3 is CAWSVLWGGTANTGELFF. The CDR3 bases are TGTGCCTGGAGTGTATTATGGGGGGGAACCGCGAACACCGGGGAGCTGTTTTTT. The entire variable domain, with the rest obtained from reference TRBV30 and TRBJ2-2, is as follows: SQTIHQWPATLVQPVGSPLSLECTVEGTSNPNLYWYRQAAGRGLQLLFYSVGIGQISSEVPQNLSASRPQDRQFILSSKKLLLSDSGFYLCAWSVLWGGTANTGELFFGEGSRLTVL.

The V and J genes are TRBV7-9 and TRBJ2-1; 9 bases are a match to TRBD1. The CDR3 runs to 16 residues. Trimming cost V 4 bases and J 7 bases; bases outside gene matches: 11. Germline loops: CDR1 SEHNR, CDR2 FQNEAQ (reference sequence). Here the CDR3 reads CASSSTGTGYWNEQFF. In DNA form, the CDR3 reads TGTGCCAGCAGCTCGACCGGGACAGGGTATTGGAATGAGCAGTTCTTC.

The chain links TRBV24-1 to TRBJ1-5, with 7 bases matching TRBD1. Looked up from germline, CDR1 is KGHDR and CDR2 is SFDVKD. V lost 4 bases, J lost 0 bases, and 5 bases stayed unmatched. The CDR3 loop spans 16 amino acids. The CDR3, as DNA: TGTGCCACCAGTGACCGGGACAGCTATAGCAATCAGCCCCAGCATTTT. Protein sequence: CATSDRDSYSNQPQHF.

V gene TRBV28 combines with J gene TRBJ1-1; D possibly corresponds to TRBD1 (5 bases). Trimming left V 4 bases short and J 0 bases short, with 9 bases between. The CDR3 has 14 residues. Germline-derived CDR1 and CDR2 are MDHEN and SYDVKM. Written as DNA, the CDR3 is TGTGCCAGCAGTTCGACAGCCATGAACACTGAAGCTTTCTTT. Translation gives CASSSTAMNTEAFF.

The V call is TRBV10-3, the J call TRBJ2-2; 8 bases map to TRBD2. The trim removed 7 bases at V and 4 bases at J, leaving 8 bases unmatched. This CDR3 contains 15 residues. Germline CDR1 and CDR2: ENHRY and SYGVKD. The CDR3 DNA follows: TGTGCCATCAACCCGGGACTAGGAGGCACCGGGGAGCTGTTTTTT. It encodes CAINPGLGGTGELFF.

The chain has TRBV4-1 and TRBJ2-7; TRBD2 matches at 7 bases. V gave up 1 base and J gave up 5 bases; unmatched junction bases: 8. The CDR3 contains 15 residues. Germline CDR1 and CDR2: MGHRA and YSYEKL. The CDR3 bases are TGCGCCAGCAGCCAAGTACTAGCCACTAGCGACGAGCAGTACTTC. It specifies CASSQVLATSDEQYF.

The chain carries TRBV15 and TRBJ2-1; 9 bases agree with TRBD2. J gave up 4 bases and V 0 bases, and 1 base lay outside the gene matches. This CDR3 has 15 residues. Per germline, CDR1 LNHNV and CDR2 YYDKDF (reference sequence). The CDR3 here is CATSREAGGYNEQFF. In DNA form, the CDR3 reads TGTGCCACCAGCAGAGAAGCGGGAGGTTACAATGAGCAGTTCTTC.

DNA of the CDR3: TGCGCCAGCAGCGTAGCGGGAGGGCCTAATGAGCAGTTCTTC. This codes for CASSVAGGPNEQFF. The rearrangement joins TRBV5-1 to TRBJ2-1, with TRBD2 identical over 11 bases. Unmatched junction bases numbered 4, after V lost 4 bases and J lost 7 bases. Germline CDR1 is SGHRS and CDR2 is YFSETQ. The CDR3 length is 14 residues. The full variable domain, with the rest looked up from reference TRBV5-1 and TRBJ2-1, is KAGVTQTPRYLIKTRGQQVTLSCSPISGHRSVSWYQQTPGQGLQFLFEYFSETQRNKGNFPGRFSGRQFSNSRSEMNVSTLELGDSALYLCASSVAGGPNEQFFGPGTRLTVL.

This rearrangement joins TRBV7-6 to TRBJ2-7; 7 positions agree with TRBD1. J lost 7 bases, V lost 4 bases, and 10 bases had no gene match. Germline V gene lookup returns CDR1 SGHVS and CDR2 FNYEAQ. This CDR3 has 14 amino acids. The CDR3: CASSSTRQGLEQYF. The DNA of the CDR3 is TGTGCCAGCAGCTCCACCAGACAGGGCCTGGAGCAGTACTTC. The full variable domain, with the rest looked up from reference TRBV7-6 and TRBJ2-7, is GAGVSQSPRYKVTKRGQDVALRCDPISGHVSLYWYRQALGQGPEFLTYFNYEAQQDKSGLPNDRFSAERPEGSISTLTIQRTEQRDSAMYRCASSSTRQGLEQYFGPGTRLTVT.

J is TRBJ2-2 and V is TRBV5-1, with D perhaps matching TRBD1 (6 bases). With 4 bases removed from V and 2 bases from J, the gap between germline ends came to 12 bases. The germline V gene encodes CDR1 SGHRS and CDR2 YFSETQ. This CDR3 contains 15 residues. For the CDR3, the DNA is TGCGCCAGCAGCGTCAGACAGGCAAACACCGGGGAGCTGTTTTTT. Translation gives CASSVRQANTGELFF.

This chain uses TRBV27 with TRBJ2-7; D remains ambiguous. There are 13 residues in the CDR3. The V and J ends lost 3 bases and 2 bases respectively, with 8 bases between them. Germline V gives CDR1 MNHEY, CDR2 SMNVEV (reference sequence). As DNA, the CDR3 is TGTGCCAGCAGTTTGGCACAGACCTACGAGCAGTACTTC. Translating it yields CASSLAQTYEQYF.

The chain combines TRBV7-7 with TRBJ2-2, with no clear D. This CDR3 contains 13 residues. Germline CDR1 is SSHAT and CDR2 is FNYEAQ (reference sequence). Trimming removed 4 bases from V and 4 bases from J, with 7 bases in between. The CDR3 here is CASSSKLTGELFF. The CDR3 nucleotides read TGTGCCAGCAGCTCCAAACTCACCGGGGAGCTGTTTTTT.

The chain couples TRBV3-1 (or the pseudogene TRBV3-2) to TRBJ2-5; 9 bases are shared with TRBD2. The CDR3 loop spans 17 amino acids. From germline, CDR1 is LGHDT and CDR2 YNNKEL (reference sequence). Losses at the gene ends were 1 base for V and 3 bases for J; bases not matched to a gene: 9. CDR3 residues: CASSQVLAGDAEETQYF. The CDR3 DNA is TGTGCCAGCAGCCAAGTTTTAGCGGGAGACGCGGAAGAGACCCAGTACTTC.

This chain joins TRBV29-1 and TRBJ1-2, with 7 bases identical to TRBD1. Trimming cost V 5 bases and J 3 bases; bases outside gene matches: 12. CDR1 and CDR2 (germline): SQVTM, ANQGSEA. The CDR3 has 15 amino acids. This CDR3 reads CSVPQGTVGHYGYTF. In nucleotides, the CDR3 is TGCAGCGTTCCCCAAGGGACAGTTGGACACTATGGCTACACCTTC.

This sequence joins TRBV7-9 and TRBJ2-7; 11 bases are a match to TRBD1. The ends lost 4 bases at V and 4 bases at J; junction bases unmatched: 12. The CDR3 spans 17 residues. Per the germline V gene, CDR1 is SEHNR and CDR2 is FQNEAQ (reference sequence). The CDR3: CASSSELLGQGVYEQYF. The CDR3 DNA reads as TGTGCCAGCAGCTCAGAACTATTGGGACAGGGGGTTTACGAGCAGTACTTC.

The genes are TRBV15 and TRBJ2-2; the match to TRBD2 covers 11 bases. Unmatched junction bases numbered 4, after V lost 0 bases and J lost 7 bases. CDR1 LNHNV and CDR2 YYDKDF come from the germline V gene (reference sequence). The CDR3 consists of 16 residues. CDR3 loop: CATSRELAGGIGELFF. The CDR3 bases are TGTGCCACCAGCAGAGAGCTAGCGGGAGGCATCGGGGAGCTGTTTTTT.

This clone has a single count. V gene TRBV5-6 combines with J gene TRBJ2-4, with a tentative D call TRBD1 (5 bases). CDR3 length: 13 residues. V dropped 0 bases and J dropped 13 bases, with 14 bases sitting between them. Per germline, CDR1 SGHDT and CDR2 YYEEEE. CDR3 sequence (DNA): TGTGCCAGCAGCTTGGTAGGGGTCGGGCCGCAGTACTTC. It codes for CASSLVGVGPQYF.

The rearrangement links TRBV11-3 to TRBJ2-1; TRBD1 aligns across 7 bases. CDR1 and CDR2 from the germline V gene are SGHNT and YENEEA. J lost 6 bases, V lost 1 base, and 6 bases had no gene match. This CDR3 region has 15 residues. The CDR3 coding sequence is TGTGCCAGCAGCTTAGTGGGACAGAGTGGCAATGAGCAGTTCTTC. Its protein product is CASSLVGQSGNEQFF.

J is TRBJ1-4 and V is TRBV4-1; 8 nucleotides agree with TRBD1. The germline CDR1 and CDR2 sequences are MGHRA and YSYEKL. The V gene end was trimmed by 3 bases and the J gene end by 13 bases; junction bases not matched to a gene: 7. This CDR3 contains 13 residues. CDR3 DNA: TGCGCCAGCAGCCACAGGGGGCCTGAAGGACTGTTTTTT. Protein sequence: CASSHRGPEGLFF.

V gene TRBV5-4 combines with J gene TRBJ2-2; 8 bases are shared with TRBD2. There are 14 residues in the CDR3. The germline gives CDR1 SGHNT, CDR2 YYREEE (reference sequence). V shed 4 bases, J shed 7 bases, and the junction held 6 bases outside the gene matches. CDR3 sequence (DNA): TGTGCCAGCAGCAATACTAGCGGAGGCGGGGAGCTGTTTTTT. It specifies CASSNTSGGGELFF.

The chain recombines TRBV2 with TRBJ1-1; 7 bases fit TRBD1. The CDR3 totals 11 residues. Germline V lookup: CDR1 SNHLY, CDR2 FYNNEI. V gave up 4 bases and J gave up 11 bases; unmatched junction bases: 4. The CDR3 DNA sequence: TGTGCCAGCAGTGCAGGGGGGCGGGCTTTCTTT. It is translated as CASSAGGRAFF. Filled out from reference TRBV2 and TRBJ1-1, the complete variable domain reads EPEVTQTPSHQVTQMGQEVILRCVPISNHLYFYWYRQILGQKVEFLVSFYNNEISEKSEIFDDQFSVERPDGSNFTLKIRSTKLEDSAMYFCASSAGGRAFFGQGTRLTVV.

CDR3 in amino acids: CASTPTFYGYTF. The CDR3 nucleotides read TGTGCCAGCACCCCGACATTCTATGGCTACACCTTC. The V call is TRBV6-5, the J call TRBJ1-2; D call uncertain. With 7 bases removed from V and 4 bases from J, the gap between germline ends came to 10 bases. Germline CDR1 and CDR2: MNHEY and SVGAGI. The CDR3 is 12 amino acids.

This chain uses TRBV9 with TRBJ2-7, with 9 bases fitting TRBD2. There are 14 residues in the CDR3. In germline, CDR1 is SGDLS, CDR2 YYNGEE. Losses at the gene ends were 3 bases for V and 6 bases for J; bases not matched to a gene: 7. This chain's CDR3 is CASSAGTSTSEQYF. The CDR3, as DNA: TGTGCCAGCAGCGCTGGGACTAGCACCAGCGAGCAGTACTTC. The full variable domain, completed using reference TRBV9 and TRBJ2-7, is DSGVTQTPKHLITATGQRVTLRCSPRSGDLSVYWYQQSLDQGLQFLIQYYNGEERAKGNILERFSAQQFPDLHSELNLSSLELGDSALYFCASSAGTSTSEQYFGPGTRLTVT.

CDR3 amino acids: CASSTPSYEQYF. The DNA for the CDR3 is TGTGCCAGCAGCACCCCTAGCTACGAGCAGTACTTC. The chain employs TRBV7-9 and TRBJ2-7; D gene ambiguous. The germline V and J ends were trimmed by 5 bases and 3 bases, with 8 bases remaining between them. CDR1 and CDR2 (germline): SEHNR, FQNEAQ (reference sequence). This CDR3 contains 12 residues.